Presented here are 18 T cell receptor beta chains from one specimen sequenced in a study of control samples from healthy donors and cancer patients. Sequenced by immunoSEQ multiplex PCR; TCRdb stores in-frame clones only, minus some. This sample has roughly 68,000 clones, with approximately 83% found just once. Material for sequencing was blood. The origin of the receptors is a man aged 55 to 70 in good health.

This clone was seen only once. Other DNA sequences in this sample translate to the same CDR3. The V and J genes are TRBV6-2 or TRBV6-3 and TRBJ2-5, with D uncertain. Germline V gives CDR1 MNHEY, CDR2 SVGEGT. The CDR3 sequence is 14 residues long. V was cut by 6 bases and J by 2 bases, with 13 bases left in between. CDR3 in amino acids: CASSRSGPQETQYF. DNA for the CDR3: TGTGCCAGCAGCCGCTCTGGACCGCAAGAGACCCAGTACTTC.

The J gene is TRBJ1-3, the V gene TRBV4-2; a possible D gene is TRBD1 (5 bases). V dropped 7 bases and J dropped 0 bases, with 31 bases sitting between them. The CDR3 contains 21 residues. CDR1 LGHNA and CDR2 YNFKEQ come from the germline V gene. CDR3 nucleotide sequence: TGTGCCAGCACCCCAAAGACGACGGCAGGGCTTAGTCCCCTCTCTGGAAACACCATATATTTT. Translated: CASTPKTTAGLSPLSGNTIYF.

The chain has TRBV29-1 and TRBJ2-3, with 13 bases identical to TRBD2. Germline V gene data show CDR1 as SQVTM and CDR2 as ANQGSEA. The CDR3 spans 15 residues. The ends lost 4 bases at V and 5 bases at J; junction bases unmatched: 6. In DNA, the CDR3 is TGCAGCGTTGTCGGACTAGCGGGAGTAGGAGATACGCAGTATTTT. As protein: CSVVGLAGVGDTQYF.

This clone was seen a handful of times. The chain couples TRBV7-9 to TRBJ2-7, with D possibly being TRBD2 (6 bases). Per germline, CDR1 SEHNR and CDR2 FQNEAQ (reference sequence). V gave up 5 bases and J gave up 5 bases, with 16 bases separating them. There are 14 residues in the CDR3. The CDR3 spells CASSLGAGINEQYF. DNA of the CDR3: TGTGCCAGCAGCCTAGGGGCGGGAATCAACGAGCAGTACTTC.

The chain recombines TRBV9 with TRBJ1-5, with TRBD1 identical over 7 bases. The CDR3 totals 14 residues. Germline assignment: CDR1 SGDLS and CDR2 YYNGEE. V lost 0 bases and J lost 7; bases outside the gene matches: 4. CDR3 in DNA: TGTGCCAGCAGCGTAGGGGTAGGGGGCCAGCCCCAGCATTTT. Residues: CASSVGVGGQPQHF.

The chain carries TRBV9 and TRBJ2-1, with no clear D. The CDR3 is 14 amino acids. V was shortened by 4 bases and J by 6 bases, with 14 bases between the two germline ends. Germline V gene data show CDR1 as SGDLS and CDR2 as YYNGEE. The CDR3, as DNA: TGTGCCAGCAGCACAACTCCTTTCGGCAATGAGCAGTTCTTC. Amino acids: CASSTTPFGNEQFF. The full variable domain, rest sourced from reference TRBV9 and TRBJ2-1, is DSGVTQTPKHLITATGQRVTLRCSPRSGDLSVYWYQQSLDQGLQFLIQYYNGEERAKGNILERFSAQQFPDLHSELNLSSLELGDSALYFCASSTTPFGNEQFFGPGTRLTVL.

This sequence joins TRBV10-3 and TRBJ2-3; TRBD2 aligns across 10 bases. The germline V gene encodes CDR1 ENHRY and CDR2 SYGVKD. The CDR3 runs 14 residues. The V gene end was trimmed by 8 bases and the J gene end by 4 bases; junction bases not matched to a gene: 6. The CDR3 loop reads CAIGLAGVADTQYF. The CDR3 nucleotides read TGTGCCATCGGCCTAGCGGGAGTCGCAGATACGCAGTATTTT.

The chain recombines TRBV11-1 with TRBJ2-1; D is uncertain. The CDR3 runs to 13 residues. The V gene's germline CDR1 is SGHAT and CDR2 FQDESV (reference sequence). Trimming stripped 5 bases from V and 8 bases from J, with 13 bases between. Written as DNA, the CDR3 is TGTGCCAGCAGCCAACGGCCGGGTTATGAGCAGTTCTTC. Amino acids: CASSQRPGYEQFF. Based on the CDR3 plus reference TRBV11-1 and TRBJ2-1, the full variable domain is EAEVAQSPRYKITEKSQAVAFWCDPISGHATLYWYRQILGQGPELLVQFQDESVVDDSQLPKDRFSAERLKGVDSTLKIQPAELGDSAMYLCASSQRPGYEQFFGPGTRLTVL.

This clone was seen a few times. The V and J genes are TRBV6-2 or TRBV6-3 and TRBJ2-1; 14 positions match TRBD2. This CDR3 comprises 16 residues. CDR1 and CDR2 from the germline V gene are MNHEY and SVGEGT. With 5 bases clipped from V and 7 bases from J, the junction kept 7 bases outside the gene matches. The CDR3 sequence is CASSPRGTSGRNEQFF. The CDR3 DNA reads TGTGCCAGCAGTCCCCGGGGGACTAGCGGGAGAAATGAGCAGTTCTTC.

CDR3 sequence reads: CASSRRLAGGRADTQYF. For the CDR3, the DNA is TGTGCCAGCAGCAGACGACTAGCGGGAGGGAGGGCAGATACGCAGTATTTT. V is TRBV6-2 or TRBV6-3 and J is TRBJ2-3; 14 positions agree with TRBD2. The J segment lost 4 bases and the V segment lost 6 bases, leaving 9 bases of the junction unmatched. The CDR3 loop spans 17 amino acids. CDR1 MNHEY and CDR2 SVGEGT come from the germline V gene.

V usage is TRBV6-1 and J usage is TRBJ2-7, with D hard to call. Per germline, CDR1 MNHNS and CDR2 SASEGT. This CDR3 has 16 residues. The ends were cut back, 1 base at V and 0 bases at J, with 13 bases in the middle. The CDR3 protein is CASSEGTRSSSYEQYF. In DNA form, the CDR3 reads TGTGCCAGCAGTGAAGGTACGCGTTCGAGCTCCTACGAGCAGTACTTC.

This rearrangement joins TRBV5-5 to TRBJ2-7; 8 bases are a match to TRBD1. The CDR3 runs 15 residues. Germline lookup yields CDR1 SGHKS and CDR2 YYEKEE (reference sequence). V was clipped by 4 bases and J by 0 bases; unmatched bases: 6. The CDR3 bases are TGTGCCAGCAGCGTGAGGACAGGGAGCTCCTACGAGCAGTACTTC. Residues: CASSVRTGSSYEQYF.

The chain combines TRBV19 with TRBJ2-1, with 14 bases that match TRBD2. CDR1 LNHDA and CDR2 SQIVND come from the germline V gene (reference sequence). CDR3 length: 18 residues. With 4 bases clipped from V and 8 bases from J, the junction kept 13 bases outside the gene matches. Here the CDR3 reads CASSKGFRGLAGEDEQFF. DNA for the CDR3: TGTGCCAGTAGTAAGGGCTTCAGGGGACTAGCGGGAGAAGATGAGCAGTTCTTC.

The chain links TRBV7-9 to TRBJ1-2; D not certain. Germline-derived CDR1 and CDR2 are SEHNR and FQNEAQ (reference sequence). This CDR3 spans 16 amino acids. The V end was cut by 4 bases, the J end by 0 bases, with 15 bases between. The CDR3 reads CASSYYRAHTNYGYTF. The CDR3 DNA reads TGTGCCAGCAGCTATTACCGGGCCCACACTAACTATGGCTACACCTTC.

The rearrangement links TRBV7-2 to TRBJ1-3; D is unclear. In germline, CDR1 is SGHTA, CDR2 FQGNSA. V lost 0 bases, J lost 4 bases, and 10 bases lay in between. The CDR3 is 15 residues long. The CDR3 is CASSLADFRGNTIYF. CDR3 sequence (DNA): TGTGCCAGCAGCTTAGCGGATTTCAGGGGAAACACCATATATTTT.

The chain links TRBV2 to TRBJ2-2; a weak D match, TRBD2 (5 bases). The CDR3 spans 15 residues. Trimming stripped 0 bases from V and 0 bases from J, with 5 bases between. Germline CDR1 is SNHLY and CDR2 is FYNNEI. The CDR3 loop is CASSEAGANTGELFF. CDR3 DNA: TGTGCCAGCAGTGAAGCGGGAGCGAACACCGGGGAGCTGTTTTTT.

The genes are TRBV5-1 and TRBJ2-1, with TRBD1 matching over 7 bases. CDR3 length: 14 amino acids. Germline V gives CDR1 SGHRS, CDR2 YFSETQ. V shed 1 base and J 8 bases; nucleotides not matched to a gene: 6. For the CDR3, the DNA is TGCGCCAGCAGCTTGTCACAGGGGAGCGATGAGCAGTTCTTC. As protein: CASSLSQGSDEQFF.

The chain employs TRBV2 and TRBJ2-3; the D is unclear. The germline CDR1 and CDR2 sequences are SNHLY and FYNNEI. V was cut by 5 bases and J by 2 bases, with 11 bases left in between. This CDR3 has 14 amino acids. The chain's CDR3 is CASSYDWATDTQYF. CDR3 nucleotides: TGTGCCAGCAGTTACGATTGGGCCACAGATACGCAGTATTTT.